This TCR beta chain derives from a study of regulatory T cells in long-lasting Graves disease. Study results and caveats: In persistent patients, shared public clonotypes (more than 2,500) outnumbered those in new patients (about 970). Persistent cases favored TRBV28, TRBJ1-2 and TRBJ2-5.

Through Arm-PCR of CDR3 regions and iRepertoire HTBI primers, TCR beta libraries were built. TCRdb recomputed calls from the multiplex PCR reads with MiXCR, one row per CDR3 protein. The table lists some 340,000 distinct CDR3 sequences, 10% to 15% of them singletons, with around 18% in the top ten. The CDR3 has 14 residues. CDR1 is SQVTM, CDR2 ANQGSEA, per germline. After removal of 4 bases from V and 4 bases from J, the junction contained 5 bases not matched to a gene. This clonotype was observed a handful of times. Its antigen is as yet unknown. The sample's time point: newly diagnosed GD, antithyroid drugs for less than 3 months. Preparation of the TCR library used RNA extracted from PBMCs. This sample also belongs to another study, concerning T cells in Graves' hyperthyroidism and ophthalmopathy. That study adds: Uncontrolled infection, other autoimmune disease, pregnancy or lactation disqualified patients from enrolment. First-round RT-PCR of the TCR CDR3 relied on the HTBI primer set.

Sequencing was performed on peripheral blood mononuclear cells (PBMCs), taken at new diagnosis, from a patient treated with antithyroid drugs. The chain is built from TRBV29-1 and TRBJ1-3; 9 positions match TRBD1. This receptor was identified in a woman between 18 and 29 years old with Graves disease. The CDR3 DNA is TGCAGCGTTGGGACAGGGGTATTAGGAAACACCATATATTTT. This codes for CSVGTGVLGNTIYF.